One and the same sample provided the 8 T cell receptor beta chains below, sequenced in a study of radiotherapy plus CTLA-4 blockade in lung cancer. Clones were sequenced by immunoSEQ multiplex PCR, and TCRdb holds only the in-frame ones, with some missing. The profile shows some 37,000 clones, about 80% of them singletons. Sequencing used peripheral blood, obtained from a patient treated with radiotherapy plus ipilimumab. These receptors came from a human donor with non-small cell lung cancer who had stable disease on radiotherapy plus ipilimumab.

This clone ranks as medium-sized. The chain combines TRBV27 with TRBJ1-2; D gene ambiguous. CDR1 and CDR2 (germline): MNHEY, SMNVEV (reference sequence). Trimming stripped 3 bases from V and 2 bases from J, with 10 bases between. CDR3 length: 14 residues. The CDR3 is CASSFEGGNYGYTF. CDR3 nucleotide sequence: TGTGCCAGCAGTTTCGAGGGCGGGAACTATGGCTACACCTTC.

The chain employs TRBV10-2 and TRBJ2-5, with 8 nucleotides matching TRBD1. Germline lookup yields CDR1 WSHSY and CDR2 SAAADI. The CDR3 length is 15 residues. Unmatched junction bases numbered 11, after V lost 6 bases and J lost 5 bases. The CDR3 DNA sequence: TGCGCCAGCAGCTTGCAGGGGGCTGGGAGGGAGACCCAGTACTTC. As protein: CASSLQGAGRETQYF.

This rearrangement joins TRBV7-3 to TRBJ2-2; a weak D match, TRBD1 (6 bases). The V gene's germline CDR1 is SGHTA and CDR2 FQGTGA. This CDR3 region has 14 residues. Trimming took 8 bases from V and 2 from J, leaving 12 bases between them. The CDR3 here is CASHLGGNTGELFF. In DNA form, the CDR3 reads TGTGCCAGCCATTTAGGGGGAAACACCGGGGAGCTGTTTTTT. The full variable domain, with the rest looked up from reference TRBV7-3 and TRBJ2-2, is GAGVSQTPSNKVTEKGKYVELRCDPISGHTALYWYRQSLGQGPEFLIYFQGTGAADDSGLPNDRFFAVRPEGSVSTLKIQRTERGDSAVYLCASHLGGNTGELFFGEGSRLTVL.

This chain links TRBV27 with TRBJ2-2, with 7 positions matching TRBD1. The J segment lost 7 bases and the V segment lost 3 bases, leaving 8 bases of the junction unmatched. The CDR3 length is 15 residues. The germline V gene has CDR1 MNHEY and CDR2 SMNVEV (reference sequence). The CDR3 here is CASSFIGGRGGELFF. The CDR3 DNA follows: TGTGCCAGCAGTTTTATAGGGGGCCGGGGCGGGGAGCTGTTTTTT.

The chain combines TRBV6-6 with TRBJ2-7; D is possibly TRBD1 (6 bases). Germline V lookup: CDR1 MNHNY, CDR2 SVGAGI (reference sequence). The CDR3 totals 13 residues. The V gene lost 7 bases and the J gene lost 1 base, with 11 bases spanning the gap. As DNA, the CDR3 is TGTGCCAGCATACAGGGCACATCCTACGAGCAGTACTTC. Protein: CASIQGTSYEQYF.

This sequence joins TRBV5-1 and TRBJ2-2; D remains ambiguous. The CDR3 runs to 14 residues. The V end lost 0 bases, the J end lost 7 bases, and 10 bases lay between the germline ends. Per germline, CDR1 SGHRS and CDR2 YFSETQ. The CDR3 region has the DNA TGCGCCAGCAGCTTGGCGACTGGTCTCGGGGAGCTGTTTTTT. Encoded protein: CASSLATGLGELFF.

The rearrangement joins TRBV13 to TRBJ1-3; the D gene is possibly TRBD1 (6 bases). CDR1 is PRHDT and CDR2 is FYEKMQ in the germline V gene (reference sequence). Trimming cost V 5 bases and J 14 bases, with 25 bases left between them. The CDR3 totals 15 residues. This chain's CDR3 is CASSTRRDNHRLVYF. The CDR3, as DNA: TGTGCCAGCAGCACGCGGCGGGACAACCATAGATTGGTATATTTT.

The chain combines TRBV9 with TRBJ1-6; D uncertain. V lost 0 bases and J lost 9, with 7 bases in between. The CDR3 is made up of 13 amino acids. Germline V gene lookup returns CDR1 SGDLS and CDR2 YYNGEE. The CDR3 is CASSVDRGSPLHF. CDR3 bases: TGTGCCAGCAGCGTAGATCGGGGTTCACCCCTCCACTTT. The entire variable domain, with the rest obtained from reference TRBV9 and TRBJ1-6, is as follows: DSGVTQTPKHLITATGQRVTLRCSPRSGDLSVYWYQQSLDQGLQFLIQYYNGEERAKGNILERFSAQQFPDLHSELNLSSLELGDSALYFCASSVDRGSPLHFGNGTRLTVT.